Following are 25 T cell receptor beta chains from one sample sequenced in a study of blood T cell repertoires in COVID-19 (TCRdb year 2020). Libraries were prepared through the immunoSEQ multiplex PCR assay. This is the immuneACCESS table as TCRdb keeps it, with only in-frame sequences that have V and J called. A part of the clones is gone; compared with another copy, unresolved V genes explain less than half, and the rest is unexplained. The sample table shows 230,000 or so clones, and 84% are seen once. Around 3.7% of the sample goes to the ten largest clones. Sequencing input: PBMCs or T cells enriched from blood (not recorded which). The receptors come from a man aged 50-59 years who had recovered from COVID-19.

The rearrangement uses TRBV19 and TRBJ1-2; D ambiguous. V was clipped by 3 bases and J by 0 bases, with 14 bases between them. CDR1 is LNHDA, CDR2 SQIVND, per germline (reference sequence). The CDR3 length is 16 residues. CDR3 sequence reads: CASSISGGSTNYGYTF. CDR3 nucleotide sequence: TGTGCCAGTAGTATTTCCGGCGGCAGTACTAACTATGGCTACACCTTC.

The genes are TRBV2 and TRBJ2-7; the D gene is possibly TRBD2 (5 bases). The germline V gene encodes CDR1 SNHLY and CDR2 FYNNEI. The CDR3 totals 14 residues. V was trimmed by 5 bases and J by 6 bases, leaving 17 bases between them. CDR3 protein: CASSLGEKGGEQYF. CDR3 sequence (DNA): TGTGCCAGCAGTCTCGGGGAGAAGGGCGGCGAGCAGTACTTC. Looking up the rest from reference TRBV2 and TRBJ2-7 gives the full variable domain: EPEVTQTPSHQVTQMGQEVILRCVPISNHLYFYWYRQILGQKVEFLVSFYNNEISEKSEIFDDQFSVERPDGSNFTLKIRSTKLEDSAMYFCASSLGEKGGEQYFGPGTRLTVT.

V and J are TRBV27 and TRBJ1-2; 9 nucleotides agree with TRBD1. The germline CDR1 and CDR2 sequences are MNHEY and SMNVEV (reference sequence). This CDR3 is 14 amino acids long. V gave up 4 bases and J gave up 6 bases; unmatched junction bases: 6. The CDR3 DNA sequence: TGTGCCAGCAGTTCAACAGGGGGCCGCCATGGCTACACCTTC. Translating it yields CASSSTGGRHGYTF.

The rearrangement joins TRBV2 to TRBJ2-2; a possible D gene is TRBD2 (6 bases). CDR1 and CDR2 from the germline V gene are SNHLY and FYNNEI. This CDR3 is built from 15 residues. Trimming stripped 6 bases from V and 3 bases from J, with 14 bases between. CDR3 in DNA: TGTGCCAGCAGGGGGGGATCCGGGGACACCGGGGAGCTGTTTTTT. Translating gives CASRGGSGDTGELFF.

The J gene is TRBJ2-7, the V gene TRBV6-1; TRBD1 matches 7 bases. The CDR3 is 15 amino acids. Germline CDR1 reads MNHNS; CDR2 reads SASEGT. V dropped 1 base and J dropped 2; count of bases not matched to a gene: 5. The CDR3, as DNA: TGTGCCAGCAGTGAAGGGGGACAGAAAACCTACGAGCAGTACTTC. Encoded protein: CASSEGGQKTYEQYF.

The CDR3 DNA is TGTGCCAGCAGTTCGGGGAGCACAGATACGCAGTATTTT. Translated, it gives CASSSGSTDTQYF. The chain is built from TRBV28 and TRBJ2-3; D possibly corresponds to TRBD2 (5 bases). Germline V gene lookup returns CDR1 MDHEN and CDR2 SYDVKM. Trimming cost V 4 bases and J 0 bases, with 5 bases left between them. The CDR3 runs to 13 residues.

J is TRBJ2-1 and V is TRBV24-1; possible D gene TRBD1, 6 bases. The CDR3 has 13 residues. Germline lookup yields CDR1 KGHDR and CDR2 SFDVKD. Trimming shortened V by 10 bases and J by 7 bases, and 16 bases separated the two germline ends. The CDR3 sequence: CATGHPLGNEQFF. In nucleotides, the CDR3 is TGTGCCACGGGACACCCCCTCGGGAATGAGCAGTTCTTC.

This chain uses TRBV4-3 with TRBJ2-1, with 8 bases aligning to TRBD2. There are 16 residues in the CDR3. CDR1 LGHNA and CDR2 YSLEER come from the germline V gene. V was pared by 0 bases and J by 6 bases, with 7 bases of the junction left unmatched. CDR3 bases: TGCGCCAGCAGCCAAGATGGGGCGGGAGGCCGCAATGAGCAGTTCTTC. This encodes CASSQDGAGGRNEQFF.

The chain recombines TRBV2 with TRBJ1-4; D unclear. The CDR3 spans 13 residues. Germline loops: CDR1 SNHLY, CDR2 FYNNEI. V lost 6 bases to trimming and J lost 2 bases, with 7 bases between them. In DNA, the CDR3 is TGTGCCAGCAGACGTGGCACTAATGAAAAACTGTTTTTT. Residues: CASRRGTNEKLFF.

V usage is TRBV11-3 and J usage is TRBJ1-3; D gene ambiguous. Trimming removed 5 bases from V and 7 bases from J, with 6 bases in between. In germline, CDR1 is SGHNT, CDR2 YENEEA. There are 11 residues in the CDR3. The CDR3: CASSASNTIYF. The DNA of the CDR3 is TGTGCCAGCAGCGCTAGCAACACCATATATTTT.

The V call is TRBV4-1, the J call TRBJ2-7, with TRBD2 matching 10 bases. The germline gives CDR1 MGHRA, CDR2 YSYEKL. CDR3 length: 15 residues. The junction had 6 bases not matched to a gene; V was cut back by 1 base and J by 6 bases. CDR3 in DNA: TGCGCCAGCAGCCAAGCTAGCGGGGGACGGGGCGAGCAGTACTTC. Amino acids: CASSQASGGRGEQYF.

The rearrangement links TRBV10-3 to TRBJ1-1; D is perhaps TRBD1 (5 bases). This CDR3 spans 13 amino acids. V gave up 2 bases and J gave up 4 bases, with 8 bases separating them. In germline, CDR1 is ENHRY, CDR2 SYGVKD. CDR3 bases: TGTGCCATCAGTGAGAAGGGACTCACTGAAGCTTTCTTT. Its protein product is CAISEKGLTEAFF.

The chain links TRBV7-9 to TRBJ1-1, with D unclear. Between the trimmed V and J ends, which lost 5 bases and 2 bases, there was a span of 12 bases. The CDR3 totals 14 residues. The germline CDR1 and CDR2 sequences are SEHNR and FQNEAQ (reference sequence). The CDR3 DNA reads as TGTGCCAGCAGCCCCCCCATGGCAAACACTGAAGCTTTCTTT. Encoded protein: CASSPPMANTEAFF.

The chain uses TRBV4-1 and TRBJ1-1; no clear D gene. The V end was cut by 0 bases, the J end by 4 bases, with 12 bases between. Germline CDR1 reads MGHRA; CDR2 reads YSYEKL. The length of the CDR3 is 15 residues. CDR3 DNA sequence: TGCGCCAGCAGCCAAGAAGCGGGAGTGGTCACTGAAGCTTTCTTT. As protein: CASSQEAGVVTEAFF.

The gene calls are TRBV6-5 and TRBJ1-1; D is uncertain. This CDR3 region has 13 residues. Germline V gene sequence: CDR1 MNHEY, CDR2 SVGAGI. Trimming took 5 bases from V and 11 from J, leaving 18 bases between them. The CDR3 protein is CASSLTPTLEAFF. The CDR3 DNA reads TGTGCCAGCAGTCTAACACCCACCTTGGAGGCTTTCTTT.

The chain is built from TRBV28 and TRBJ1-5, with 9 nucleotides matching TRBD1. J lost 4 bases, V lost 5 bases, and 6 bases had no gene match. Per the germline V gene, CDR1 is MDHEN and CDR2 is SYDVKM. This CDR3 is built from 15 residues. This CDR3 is CASSRPGQGNQPQHF. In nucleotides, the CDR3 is TGTGCCAGCAGTCGACCGGGACAGGGTAATCAGCCCCAGCATTTT.

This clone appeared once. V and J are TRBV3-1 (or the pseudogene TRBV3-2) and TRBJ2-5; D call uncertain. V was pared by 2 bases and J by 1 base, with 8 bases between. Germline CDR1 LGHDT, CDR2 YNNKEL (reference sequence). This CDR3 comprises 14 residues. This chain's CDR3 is CASSQQRPQETQYF. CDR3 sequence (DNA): TGTGCCAGCAGCCAACAGCGCCCCCAAGAGACCCAGTACTTC.

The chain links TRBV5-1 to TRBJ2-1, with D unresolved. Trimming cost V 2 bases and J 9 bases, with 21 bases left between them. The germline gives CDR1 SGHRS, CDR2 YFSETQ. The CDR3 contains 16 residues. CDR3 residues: CASSFRSRRSFLEQFF. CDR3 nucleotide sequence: TGCGCCAGCAGCTTTAGGTCTAGACGGAGCTTCCTTGAGCAGTTCTTC.

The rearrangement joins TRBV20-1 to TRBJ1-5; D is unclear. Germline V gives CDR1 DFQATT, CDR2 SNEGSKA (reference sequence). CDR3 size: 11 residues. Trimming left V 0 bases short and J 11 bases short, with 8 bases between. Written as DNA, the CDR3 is TGCAGTGCTAGAGATCCTCGCGCCCAGCATTTT. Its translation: CSARDPRAQHF.

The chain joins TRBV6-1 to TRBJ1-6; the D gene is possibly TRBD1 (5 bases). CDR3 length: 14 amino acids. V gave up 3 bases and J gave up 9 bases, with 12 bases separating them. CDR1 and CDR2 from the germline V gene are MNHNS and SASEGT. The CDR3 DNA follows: TGTGCCAGCAGTGAGGGGCCCGTGGGTTCACCCCTCCACTTT. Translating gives CASSEGPVGSPLHF.

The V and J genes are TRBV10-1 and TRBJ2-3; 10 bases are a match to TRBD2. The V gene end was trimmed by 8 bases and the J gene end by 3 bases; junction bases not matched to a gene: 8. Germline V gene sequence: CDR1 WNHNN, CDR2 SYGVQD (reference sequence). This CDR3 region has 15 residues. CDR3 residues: CASPLLAGDTDTQYF. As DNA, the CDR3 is TGCGCCAGCCCCCTGCTAGCGGGAGATACAGATACGCAGTATTTT.

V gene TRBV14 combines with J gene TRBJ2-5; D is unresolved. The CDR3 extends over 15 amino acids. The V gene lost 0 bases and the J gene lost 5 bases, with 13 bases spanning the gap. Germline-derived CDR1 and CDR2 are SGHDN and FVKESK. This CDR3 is CASSQDGLSGETQYF. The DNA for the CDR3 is TGTGCCAGCAGCCAAGATGGGTTGTCCGGGGAGACCCAGTACTTC.

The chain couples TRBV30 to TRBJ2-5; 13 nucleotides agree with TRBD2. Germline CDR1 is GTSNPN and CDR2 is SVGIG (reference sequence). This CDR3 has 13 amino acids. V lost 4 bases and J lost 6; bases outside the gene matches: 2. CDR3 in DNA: TGTGCCTGGAAACTAGCGGGGGGGAAGACCCAGTACTTC. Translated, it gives CAWKLAGGKTQYF.

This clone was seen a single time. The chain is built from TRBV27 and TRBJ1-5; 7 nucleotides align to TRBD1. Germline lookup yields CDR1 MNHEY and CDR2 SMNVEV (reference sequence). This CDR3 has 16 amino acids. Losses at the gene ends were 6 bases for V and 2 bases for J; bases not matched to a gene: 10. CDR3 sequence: CASSRSTGVGNQPQHF. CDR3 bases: TGTGCCAGCAGCCGGTCTACAGGGGTCGGCAATCAGCCCCAGCATTTT.

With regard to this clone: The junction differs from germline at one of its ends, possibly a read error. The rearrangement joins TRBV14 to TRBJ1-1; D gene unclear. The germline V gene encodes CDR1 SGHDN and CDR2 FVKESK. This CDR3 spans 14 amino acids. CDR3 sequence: CTSSPLDVRTEAFF. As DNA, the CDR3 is TGTACCAGCAGCCCCCTTGATGTGAGGACTGAAGCTTTCTTT.